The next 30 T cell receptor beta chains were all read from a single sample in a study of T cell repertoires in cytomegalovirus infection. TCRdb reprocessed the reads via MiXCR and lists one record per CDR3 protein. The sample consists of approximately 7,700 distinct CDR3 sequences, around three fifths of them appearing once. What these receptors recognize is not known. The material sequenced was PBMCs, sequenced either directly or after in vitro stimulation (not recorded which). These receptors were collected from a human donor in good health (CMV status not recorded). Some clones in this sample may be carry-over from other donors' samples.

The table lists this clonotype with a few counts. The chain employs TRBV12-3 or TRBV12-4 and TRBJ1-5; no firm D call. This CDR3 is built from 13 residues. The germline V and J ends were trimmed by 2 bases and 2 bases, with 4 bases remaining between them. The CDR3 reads CASSLTGNQPQHF. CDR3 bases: TGTGCCAGCAGTTTAACCGGCAATCAGCCCCAGCATTTT.

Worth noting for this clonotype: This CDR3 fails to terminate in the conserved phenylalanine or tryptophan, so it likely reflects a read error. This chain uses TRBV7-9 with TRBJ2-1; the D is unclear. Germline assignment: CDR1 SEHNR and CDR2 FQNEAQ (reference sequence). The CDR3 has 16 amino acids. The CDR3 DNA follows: TGTGTAAGCAGCTTTTTGGGAATATCCACCTACAATGAGCAGTTCGTC. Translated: CVSSFLGISTYNEQFV.

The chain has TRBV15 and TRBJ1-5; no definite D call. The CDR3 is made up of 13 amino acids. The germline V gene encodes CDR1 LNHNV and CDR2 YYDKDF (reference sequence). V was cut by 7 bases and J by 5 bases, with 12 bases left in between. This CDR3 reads CATTPTPDQPQHF. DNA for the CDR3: TGTGCCACCACTCCTACCCCCGATCAGCCCCAGCATTTT.

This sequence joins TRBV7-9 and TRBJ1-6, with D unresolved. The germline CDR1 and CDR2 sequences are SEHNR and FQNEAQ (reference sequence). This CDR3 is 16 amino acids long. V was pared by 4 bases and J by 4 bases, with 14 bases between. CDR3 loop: CASSSNPPWYNSPLHF. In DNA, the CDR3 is TGTGCCAGCAGCTCCAACCCTCCCTGGTATAATTCACCCCTCCACTTT.

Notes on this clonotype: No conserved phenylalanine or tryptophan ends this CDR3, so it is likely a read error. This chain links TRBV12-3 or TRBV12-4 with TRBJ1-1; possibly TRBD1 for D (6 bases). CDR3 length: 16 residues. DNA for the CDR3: TGTGCAAGCAGCCTCAGGGTTTCCAAACAGGGCACGGAAGCTTTCTGT. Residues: CASSLRVSKQGTEAFC.

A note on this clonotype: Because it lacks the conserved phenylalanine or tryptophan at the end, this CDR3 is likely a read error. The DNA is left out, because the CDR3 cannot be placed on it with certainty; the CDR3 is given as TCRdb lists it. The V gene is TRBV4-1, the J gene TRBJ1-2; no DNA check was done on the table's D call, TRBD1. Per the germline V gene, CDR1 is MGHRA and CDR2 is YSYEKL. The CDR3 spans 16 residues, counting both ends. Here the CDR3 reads CASSQGPREQLYVYPL.

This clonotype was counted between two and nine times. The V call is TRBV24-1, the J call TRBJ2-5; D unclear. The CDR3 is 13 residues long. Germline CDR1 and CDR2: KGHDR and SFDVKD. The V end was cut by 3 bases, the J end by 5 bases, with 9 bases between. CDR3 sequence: CATSDTALETQYF. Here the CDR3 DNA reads TGTGCCACCAGTGATACTGCGTTGGAGACCCAGTACTTC.

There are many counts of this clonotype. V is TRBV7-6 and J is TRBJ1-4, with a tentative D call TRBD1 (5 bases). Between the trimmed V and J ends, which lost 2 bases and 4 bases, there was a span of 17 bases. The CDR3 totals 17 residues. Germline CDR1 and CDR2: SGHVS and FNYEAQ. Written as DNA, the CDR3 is TGTGCCAGCAGCTTAATATCGGTACTAGGGGATAATGAAAAACTGTTTTTT. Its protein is CASSLISVLGDNEKLFF.

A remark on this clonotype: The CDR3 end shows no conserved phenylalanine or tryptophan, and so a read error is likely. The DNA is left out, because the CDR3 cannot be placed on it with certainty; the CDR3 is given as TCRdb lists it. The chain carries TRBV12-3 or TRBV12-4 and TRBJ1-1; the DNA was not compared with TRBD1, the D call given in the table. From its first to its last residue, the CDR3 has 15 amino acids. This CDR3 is CASIPPTGVNTEALL.

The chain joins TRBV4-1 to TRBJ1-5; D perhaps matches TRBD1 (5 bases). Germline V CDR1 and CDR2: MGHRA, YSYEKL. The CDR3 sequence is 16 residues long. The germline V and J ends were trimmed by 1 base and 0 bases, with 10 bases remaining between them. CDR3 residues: CASSQVWTYSNQPQHF. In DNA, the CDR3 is TGCGCCAGCAGCCAAGTTTGGACATATAGCAATCAGCCCCAGCATTTT.

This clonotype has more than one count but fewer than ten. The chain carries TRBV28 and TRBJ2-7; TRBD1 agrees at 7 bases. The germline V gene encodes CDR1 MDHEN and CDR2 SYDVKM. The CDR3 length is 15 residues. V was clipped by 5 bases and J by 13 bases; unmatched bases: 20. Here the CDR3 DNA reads TGTGCCAGCAGTCTTATGGCCTACAGGGGTTTCTCCAAATACTTC. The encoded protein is CASSLMAYRGFSKYF.

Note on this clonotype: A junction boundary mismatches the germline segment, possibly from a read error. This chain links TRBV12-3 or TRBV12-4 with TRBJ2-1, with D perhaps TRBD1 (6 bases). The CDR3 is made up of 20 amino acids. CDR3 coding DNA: TGTGCCAGCAGCTCCCTCAGCCTCCTTGGGGGCGAAAGGTCCTCCAATGAGCAGTTCTTC. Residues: CASSSLSLLGGERSSNEQFF.

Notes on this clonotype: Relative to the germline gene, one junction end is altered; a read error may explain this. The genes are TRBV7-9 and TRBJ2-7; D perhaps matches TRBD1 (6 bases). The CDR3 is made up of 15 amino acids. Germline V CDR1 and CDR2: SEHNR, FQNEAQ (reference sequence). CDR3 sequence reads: CASSSRDIVFYEHYF. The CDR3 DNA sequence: TGTGCCAGCAGCTCACGGGACATCGTTTTCTACGAGCATTACTTC. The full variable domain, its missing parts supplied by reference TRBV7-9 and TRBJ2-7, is DTGVSQNPRHKITKRGQNVTFRCDPISEHNRLYWYRQTLGQGPEFLTYFQNEAQLEKSRLLSDRFSAERPKGSFSTLEIQRTEQGDSAMYLCASSSRDIVFYEHYFGPGTRLTVT.

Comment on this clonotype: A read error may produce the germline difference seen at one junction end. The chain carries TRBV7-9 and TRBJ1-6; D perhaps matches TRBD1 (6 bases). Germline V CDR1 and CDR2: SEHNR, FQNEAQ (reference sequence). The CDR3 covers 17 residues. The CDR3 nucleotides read TGTGCCAGCAGCACGCACGCCCGGGCAGGGGCAAATTCCCCCCGCCACTTT. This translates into CASSTHARAGANSPRHF.

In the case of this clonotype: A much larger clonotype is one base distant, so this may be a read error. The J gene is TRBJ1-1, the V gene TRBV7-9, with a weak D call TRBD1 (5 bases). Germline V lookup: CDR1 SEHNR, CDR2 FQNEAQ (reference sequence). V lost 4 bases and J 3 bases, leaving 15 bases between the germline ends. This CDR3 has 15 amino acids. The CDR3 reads CASSSKGTHYTEAFF. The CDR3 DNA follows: TGTGCCAGCAGCTCAAAGGGGACCCATTACACTGAAGCTTTCTTT.

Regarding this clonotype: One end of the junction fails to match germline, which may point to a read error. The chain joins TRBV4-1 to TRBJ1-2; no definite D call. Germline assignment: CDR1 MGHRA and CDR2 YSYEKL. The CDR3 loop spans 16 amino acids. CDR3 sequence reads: CASSQGPREQLYGYPF. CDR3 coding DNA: TGCGCAAGCAGCCAAGGACCCCGGGAACAGCTCTATGGCTACCCCTTC.

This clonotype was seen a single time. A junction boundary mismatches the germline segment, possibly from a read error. The CDR3 DNA reads as TGTGACAGCAGCTTAGCTCTACCGTGTCTTACTACCACCGGGGAGCTGTTTTTT. Translation gives CDSSLALPCLTTTGELFF. The chain has TRBV7-4 and TRBJ2-2; D call uncertain. CDR3 length equals 18 residues. CDR1 and CDR2 (germline): SGHVT, SQSDAQ.

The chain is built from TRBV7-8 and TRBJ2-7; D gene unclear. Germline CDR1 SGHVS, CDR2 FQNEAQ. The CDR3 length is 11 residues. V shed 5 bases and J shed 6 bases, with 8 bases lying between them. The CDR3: CASSPYTEQYF. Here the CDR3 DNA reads TGTGCCAGCAGCCCCTATACCGAGCAGTACTTC.

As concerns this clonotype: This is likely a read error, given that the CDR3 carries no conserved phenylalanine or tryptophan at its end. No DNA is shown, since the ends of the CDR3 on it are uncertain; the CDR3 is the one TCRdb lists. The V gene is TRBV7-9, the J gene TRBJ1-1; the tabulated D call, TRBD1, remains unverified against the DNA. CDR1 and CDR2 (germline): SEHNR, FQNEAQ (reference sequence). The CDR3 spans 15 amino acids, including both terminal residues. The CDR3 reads CASILELGARTEAVL.

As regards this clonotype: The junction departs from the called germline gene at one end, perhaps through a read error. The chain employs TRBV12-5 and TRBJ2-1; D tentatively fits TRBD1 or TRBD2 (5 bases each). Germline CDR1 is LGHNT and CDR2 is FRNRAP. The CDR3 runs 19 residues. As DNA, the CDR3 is TGTGCTAGTGGTTTGGTATCGGTAAGAGGGGCCGTCCCCTCCAATGAGCAGTCCTTC. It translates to CASGLVSVRGAVPSNEQSF. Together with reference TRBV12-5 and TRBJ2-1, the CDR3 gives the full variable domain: DARVTQTPRHKVTEMGQEVTMRCQPILGHNTVFWYRQTMMQGLELLAYFRNRAPLDDSGMPKDRFSAEMPDATLATLKIQPSEPRDSAVYFCASGLVSVRGAVPSNEQSFGPGTRLTVL.

The CDR3 spells CASYQRGPYNEQFF. The CDR3 DNA follows: TGCGCCAGTTACCAGCGGGGTCCCTACAATGAGCAGTTCTTC. The chain carries TRBV10-2 and TRBJ2-1; 7 bases map to TRBD2. The CDR3 runs 14 residues. With 9 bases clipped from V and 2 bases from J, the junction kept 7 bases outside the gene matches. CDR1 is WSHSY and CDR2 is SAAADI in the germline V gene.

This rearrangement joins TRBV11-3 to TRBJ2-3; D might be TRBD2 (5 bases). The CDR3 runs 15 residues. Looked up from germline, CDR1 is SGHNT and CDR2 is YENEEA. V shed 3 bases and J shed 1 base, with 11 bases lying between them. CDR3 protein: CASSFGDRGTDTQYF. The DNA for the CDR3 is TGTGCCAGCAGCTTCGGGGATAGGGGCACAGATACGCAGTATTTT.

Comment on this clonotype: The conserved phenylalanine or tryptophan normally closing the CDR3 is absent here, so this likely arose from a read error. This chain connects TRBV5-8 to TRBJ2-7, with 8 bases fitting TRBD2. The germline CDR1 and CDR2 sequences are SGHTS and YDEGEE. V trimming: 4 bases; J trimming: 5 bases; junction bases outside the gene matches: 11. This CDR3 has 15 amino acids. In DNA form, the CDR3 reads TGTGCCAGCAGCGGACCATCTAGCGGGCACCACGAGCAGTACTTA. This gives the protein CASSGPSSGHHEQYL.

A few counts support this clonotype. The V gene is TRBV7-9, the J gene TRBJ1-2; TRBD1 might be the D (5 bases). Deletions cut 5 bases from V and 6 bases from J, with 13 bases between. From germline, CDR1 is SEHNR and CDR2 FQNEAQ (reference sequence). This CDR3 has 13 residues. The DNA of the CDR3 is TGTGCCAGCAGCCCCCCGCCCAGGGATGGCTACACCTTC. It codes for CASSPPPRDGYTF. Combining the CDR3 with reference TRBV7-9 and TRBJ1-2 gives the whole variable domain DTGVSQNPRHKITKRGQNVTFRCDPISEHNRLYWYRQTLGQGPEFLTYFQNEAQLEKSRLLSDRFSAERPKGSFSTLEIQRTEQGDSAMYLCASSPPPRDGYTFGSGTRLTVV.

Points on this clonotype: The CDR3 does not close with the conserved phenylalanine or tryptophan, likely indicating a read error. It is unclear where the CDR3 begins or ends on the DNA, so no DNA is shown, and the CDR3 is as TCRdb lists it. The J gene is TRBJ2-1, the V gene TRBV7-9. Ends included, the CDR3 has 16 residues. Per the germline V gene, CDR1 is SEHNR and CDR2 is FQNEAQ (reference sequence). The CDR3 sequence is CTSSLLGISTYQEQVL.

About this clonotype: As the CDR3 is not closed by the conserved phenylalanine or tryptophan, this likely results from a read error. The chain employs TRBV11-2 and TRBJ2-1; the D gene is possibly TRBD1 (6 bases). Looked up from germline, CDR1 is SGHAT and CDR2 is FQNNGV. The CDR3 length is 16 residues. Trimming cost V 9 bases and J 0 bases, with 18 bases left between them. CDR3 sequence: CASCLLQGSSYNEQFL. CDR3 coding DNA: TGTGCCAGTTGCTTACTTCAGGGGAGCTCCTACAATGAGCAGTTCTTG.

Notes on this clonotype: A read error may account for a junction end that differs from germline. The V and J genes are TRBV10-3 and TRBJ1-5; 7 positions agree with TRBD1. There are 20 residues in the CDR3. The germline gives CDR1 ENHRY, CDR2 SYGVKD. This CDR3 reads CAICESEQGSDETHNHPQHF. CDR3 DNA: TGTGCCATCTGTGAGTCGGAACAGGGGAGTGACGAGACTCACAATCACCCCCAGCATTTT.

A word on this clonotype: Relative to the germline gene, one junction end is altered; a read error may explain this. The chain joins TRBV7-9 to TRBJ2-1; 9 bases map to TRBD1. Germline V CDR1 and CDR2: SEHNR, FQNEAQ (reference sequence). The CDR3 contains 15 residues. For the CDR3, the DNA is TGTACCAGCAGCATTGGGACAGGGATTTACCAGGAGCAGTTCTTC. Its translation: CTSSIGTGIYQEQFF.

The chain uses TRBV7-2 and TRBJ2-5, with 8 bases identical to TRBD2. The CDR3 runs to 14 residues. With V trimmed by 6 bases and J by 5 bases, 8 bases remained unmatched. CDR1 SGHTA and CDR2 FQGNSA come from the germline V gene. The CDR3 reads CASRAAGVGETQYF. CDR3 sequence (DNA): TGTGCCAGCAGGGCAGCGGGAGTCGGGGAGACCCAGTACTTC.

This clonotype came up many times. CDR3 amino acids: CARSMGTDSSYNSPLHF. The CDR3 DNA is TGTGCCAGAAGCATGGGGACGGATAGCTCCTATAATTCACCCCTCCACTTT. The chain links TRBV19 to TRBJ1-6; weak D call: TRBD1 (5 bases). Germline CDR1 LNHDA, CDR2 SQIVND (reference sequence). The V end lost 9 bases, the J end lost 0 bases, and 18 bases lay between the germline ends. The CDR3 sequence is 17 residues long. The full variable domain, in which reference TRBV19 and TRBJ1-6 provide the parts outside the CDR3, is DGGITQSPKYLFRKEGQNVTLSCEQNLNHDAMYWYRQDPGQGLRLIYYSQIVNDFQKGDIAEGYSVSREKKESFPLTVTSAQKNPTAFYLCARSMGTDSSYNSPLHFGNGTRLTVT.